This T cell receptor beta chain was sequenced during a study of blood T cell repertoires in COVID-19. Across the study: From the United States, Italy and Spain came samples of acute and convalescent COVID-19. PBMCs, B-cell-depleted T cells, or T cells were the source of the cDNA or gDNA that made up the material.

Original data processing: Estimation of nucleated cell counts was performed using reference gene primer amplification. Using immunoSEQ multiplex PCR, the repertoire was profiled, and TCRdb retains in-frame clones only, with some absent. D and trimming come from the DNA, and the V and J calls and clone size come from that table. The profile shows roughly 200,000 clones, 80% to 95% of them singletons. This clone was seen just once. There are 18 residues in the CDR3. Germline V gene lookup returns CDR1 MNHEY and CDR2 SMNVEV (reference sequence). Trimming cost V 0 bases and J 0 bases; bases outside gene matches: 5.

The V call is TRBV27, the J call TRBJ2-3, with TRBD2 identical over 11 bases. The receptor was isolated from a man aged 45-65 years with acute or convalescent COVID-19. Sequenced material: peripheral blood. CDR3 nucleotide sequence: TGTGCCAGCAGTTTATCCCTTCGACTAGCGGGGAGCACAGATACGCAGTATTTT. Its protein is CASSLSLRLAGSTDTQYF.